These T cell receptor beta chains were read from a single sample in a study of cytomegalovirus exposure and HLA in healthy donors. The table came from immunoSEQ multiplex PCR; TCRdb's copy has only in-frame clones and leaves some out. Of about 150,000 clones listed, more than 70% were seen once; the top ten hold over 5%. Material: PBMCs. Receptor source: a woman in her thirties or forties in good health and CMV-seropositive. Each CDR3 is given with its conserved first and last residue. The D gene is left open where the match is weak. Part of the rows lack a size; the others show once, few, many or a class for expanded clones.

cdr3_nt: TGTGCCAGCACCTTACTTCTCCACGACAGGGCTAGGACTAGCGGGACCTACGAGCAGTACTTC; cdr3_aa: CASTLLLHDRARTSGTYEQYF; clone_size: -; j_call: TRBJ2-7; v_call: TRBV2; d_call: TRBD2
cdr3_nt: TGTGCCTGGACAACAACAGGGGCGGGTCAAGAGACCCAGTACTTC; cdr3_aa: CAWTTTGAGQETQYF; clone_size: -; j_call: TRBJ2-5; v_call: TRBV30; d_call: TRBD1
cdr3_nt: TGTGCCAGCCGTACCGGGACAGGGTTCGACGAGCAGTACTTC; cdr3_aa: CASRTGTGFDEQYF; clone_size: -; j_call: TRBJ2-7; v_call: TRBV6-6; d_call: TRBD1
cdr3_nt: TGTGCCAGCAGTCCGCGGGACAGGGGGAGCTACGAGCAGTACTTC; cdr3_aa: CASSPRDRGSYEQYF; clone_size: -; j_call: TRBJ2-7; v_call: TRBV6-6; d_call: TRBD1
cdr3_nt: TGTGCCAGCAGTGAAGGCGTAAGCGGGGAGCTGTTTTTT; cdr3_aa: CASSEGVSGELFF; clone_size: -; j_call: TRBJ2-2; v_call: TRBV6-1; d_call: -
cdr3_nt: TGTGCCAGCAGCCAAGGGGGTAGTGCGGGAGCCCGCGGGGGGCAGTACTTC; cdr3_aa: CASSQGGSAGARGGQYF; clone_size: -; j_call: TRBJ2-7; v_call: TRBV4-2; d_call: TRBD2
cdr3_nt: TGTGCCAGCAGGGGGGCTCGGAACACTGAAGCTTTCTTT; cdr3_aa: CASRGARNTEAFF; clone_size: -; j_call: TRBJ1-1; v_call: TRBV28; d_call: -
cdr3_nt: TGTGCCACCCGACAGGGGGCAAGCAATCAGCCCCAGCATTTT; cdr3_aa: CATRQGASNQPQHF; clone_size: few; j_call: TRBJ1-5; v_call: TRBV19; d_call: TRBD1
cdr3_nt: TGTGCCAGCAGCCCTGGACAGGGGACAGATACGCAGTATTTT; cdr3_aa: CASSPGQGTDTQYF; clone_size: -; j_call: TRBJ2-3; v_call: TRBV14; d_call: TRBD1
cdr3_nt: TGTGCCAGCAGCCGGCCCCTAGCGGGCAGCACAGATACGCAGTATTTT; cdr3_aa: CASSRPLAGSTDTQYF; clone_size: -; j_call: TRBJ2-3; v_call: TRBV7-9; d_call: TRBD2
cdr3_nt: TGTGCCAGCAGTTCCTTTTACAATGAGCAGTTCTTC; cdr3_aa: CASSSFYNEQFF; clone_size: -; j_call: TRBJ2-1; v_call: TRBV27; d_call: -
cdr3_nt: TGTGCCAGTAGTTTTAATTATGGCTACACCTTC; cdr3_aa: CASSFNYGYTF; clone_size: -; j_call: TRBJ1-2; v_call: TRBV19; d_call: -
cdr3_nt: TGTGCCAGCAGCATAGGGGACACCCGGGGAAATGAGCAGTTCTTC; cdr3_aa: CASSIGDTRGNEQFF; clone_size: -; j_call: TRBJ2-1; v_call: TRBV28; d_call: -
cdr3_nt: -; cdr3_aa: CASSKAPWGQGANTEAFF; clone_size: -; j_call: TRBJ1-1; v_call: TRBV21-1; d_call: -
cdr3_nt: TGTGCCAGCAGTCCACAAACCCAGTATGGCTACACCTTC; cdr3_aa: CASSPQTQYGYTF; clone_size: -; j_call: TRBJ1-2; v_call: TRBV28; d_call: -
cdr3_nt: TGTGCCAGCTCACCGGAGGACGGAGCTAACTATGGCTACACCTTC; cdr3_aa: CASSPEDGANYGYTF; clone_size: -; j_call: TRBJ1-2; v_call: TRBV18; d_call: -
cdr3_nt: TGTGCCAGCAGTTTAAAAGCCCTTTGGGAGACCCAGTACTTC; cdr3_aa: CASSLKALWETQYF; clone_size: once; j_call: TRBJ2-5; v_call: TRBV27; d_call: -
cdr3_nt: TGTGCCAGCTCACCAGTTGGCAGGGAAACAGATACGCAGTATTTT; cdr3_aa: CASSPVGRETDTQYF; clone_size: -; j_call: TRBJ2-3; v_call: TRBV18; d_call: -
cdr3_nt: TGTGCCAGCAGCTTACTAGCGGGAGGCACCTACGAGCAGTACTTC; cdr3_aa: CASSLLAGGTYEQYF; clone_size: few; j_call: TRBJ2-7; v_call: TRBV7-6; d_call: TRBD2
cdr3_nt: TGTGCCAGCAGTTACTCCACAGGGGAGGCTTTCTTT; cdr3_aa: CASSYSTGEAFF; clone_size: -; j_call: TRBJ1-1; v_call: TRBV6-6; d_call: TRBD1
cdr3_nt: TGTGCCAGCAGCGTAGTTGGGACAGCCAGTCATACGCAGTATTTT; cdr3_aa: CASSVVGTASHTQYF; clone_size: -; j_call: TRBJ2-3; v_call: TRBV9; d_call: TRBD1
cdr3_nt: TGTGCCAGCAGCTTACCGGGTAGGAGGACAGAGACCCAGTACTTC; cdr3_aa: CASSLPGRRTETQYF; clone_size: -; j_call: TRBJ2-5; v_call: TRBV7-8; d_call: -
cdr3_nt: TGCGCCAGCAGCCTGGAACAGGGCTACGAGCAGTACTTC; cdr3_aa: CASSLEQGYEQYF; clone_size: once; j_call: TRBJ2-7; v_call: TRBV5-1; d_call: -
cdr3_nt: TGTGCCAGCAGTTACTCGATGGGGTTCGGGGAGCATGGCTACACCTTC; cdr3_aa: CASSYSMGFGEHGYTF; clone_size: -; j_call: TRBJ1-2; v_call: TRBV6-5; d_call: -
cdr3_nt: TGTGCCAGCAGCCCGGAGCTAGCCTACGAGCAGTACTTC; cdr3_aa: CASSPELAYEQYF; clone_size: -; j_call: TRBJ2-7; v_call: TRBV11-2; d_call: -
cdr3_nt: TGTGCCAGCAGCTACGGGACTAGCGGGAGTTGGAGCTCCTACAATGAGCAGTTCTTC; cdr3_aa: CASSYGTSGSWSSYNEQFF; clone_size: once; j_call: TRBJ2-1; v_call: TRBV14; d_call: TRBD2
cdr3_nt: TGTGCCAGCAGCTCCTGGACTAGCGGGAGAAATACGCAGTATTTT; cdr3_aa: CASSSWTSGRNTQYF; clone_size: few; j_call: TRBJ2-3; v_call: TRBV7-2; d_call: TRBD2
cdr3_nt: TGTGCCTGGAGAATAGCGGGAGTAGTAAACTACAATGAGCAGTTCTTC; cdr3_aa: CAWRIAGVVNYNEQFF; clone_size: -; j_call: TRBJ2-1; v_call: TRBV30; d_call: TRBD2
cdr3_nt: TGTGCCAGCAGCTCCTGGACACGGAACACCGGGGAGCTGTTTTTT; cdr3_aa: CASSSWTRNTGELFF; clone_size: few; j_call: TRBJ2-2; v_call: TRBV11-2; d_call: -
cdr3_nt: TGTGCCAGCAGCTTGGTGCTAAACCCCCCAGATACGCAGTATTTT; cdr3_aa: CASSLVLNPPDTQYF; clone_size: once; j_call: TRBJ2-3; v_call: TRBV5-4; d_call: -
cdr3_nt: TGTGCCAGCAGTTTACCGAACAAAGAGACCCAGTACTTC; cdr3_aa: CASSLPNKETQYF; clone_size: -; j_call: TRBJ2-5; v_call: TRBV28; d_call: -
cdr3_nt: TGTGCCAGCAGTTCCAACAGGTACAATGAGCAGTTCTTC; cdr3_aa: CASSSNRYNEQFF; clone_size: -; j_call: TRBJ2-1; v_call: TRBV27; d_call: -
cdr3_nt: TGTGCCACCAGCCCAGGGGAGCGTGAAGCTTTCTTT; cdr3_aa: CATSPGEREAFF; clone_size: -; j_call: TRBJ1-1; v_call: TRBV15; d_call: -
cdr3_nt: TGTGCCAGCAGCCAAGATTTGACTAGCGGGAGGTACAATGAGCAGTTCTTC; cdr3_aa: CASSQDLTSGRYNEQFF; clone_size: once; j_call: TRBJ2-1; v_call: TRBV4-2; d_call: TRBD2
cdr3_nt: TGTGCCAGCAGTCCTGGACAGGGAAGTTTTCAGCCCCAGCATTTT; cdr3_aa: CASSPGQGSFQPQHF; clone_size: -; j_call: TRBJ1-5; v_call: TRBV6-5; d_call: TRBD1
cdr3_nt: TGTGCCAGCAGACGAAACCTGCCCGGGTCATACAATGAGCAGTTCTTC; cdr3_aa: CASRRNLPGSYNEQFF; clone_size: -; j_call: TRBJ2-1; v_call: TRBV11-1; d_call: -
cdr3_nt: TGTGCCAGCTCACCTCATAGCGGGAGCCCCTACAATGAGCAGTTCTTC; cdr3_aa: CASSPHSGSPYNEQFF; clone_size: -; j_call: TRBJ2-1; v_call: TRBV18; d_call: TRBD2
cdr3_nt: TGTGCCAGCAGTTTAAGGACAGGGAGGCACGAGCAGTACTTC; cdr3_aa: CASSLRTGRHEQYF; clone_size: -; j_call: TRBJ2-7; v_call: TRBV27; d_call: TRBD1
cdr3_nt: TGTGCCAGCAGCTCTCCGGGACAGGTCACAGATACGCAGTATTTT; cdr3_aa: CASSSPGQVTDTQYF; clone_size: -; j_call: TRBJ2-3; v_call: TRBV9; d_call: TRBD1
cdr3_nt: TGTGCCAGCAGCTTAGTAGGGGCAACTGAAGCTTTCTTT; cdr3_aa: CASSLVGATEAFF; clone_size: -; j_call: TRBJ1-1; v_call: TRBV7-3; d_call: -
cdr3_nt: TGTGCCAGCAGCTGGGGACTAGCGGAAACCTACGAGCAGTACTTC; cdr3_aa: CASSWGLAETYEQYF; clone_size: -; j_call: TRBJ2-7; v_call: TRBV5-5; d_call: TRBD2
cdr3_nt: TGTGCCAGCAGTCCGGGATCCCCCTCGAGAGGGTCCCAGTACTTC; cdr3_aa: CASSPGSPSRGSQYF; clone_size: -; j_call: TRBJ2-5; v_call: TRBV28; d_call: -
cdr3_nt: TGCGCCAGCAGTGATCGAGACAGGGGGTTTAGCAATCAGCCCCAGCATTTT; cdr3_aa: CASSDRDRGFSNQPQHF; clone_size: -; j_call: TRBJ1-5; v_call: TRBV10-2; d_call: TRBD1
cdr3_nt: TGTGCCAGCAGCATCTTAGATGAGCAGTTCTTC; cdr3_aa: CASSILDEQFF; clone_size: -; j_call: TRBJ2-1; v_call: TRBV7-6; d_call: -
cdr3_nt: TGTGCCAGCAGTGCCGGGACAGTCTACGAGCAGTACTTC; cdr3_aa: CASSAGTVYEQYF; clone_size: -; j_call: TRBJ2-7; v_call: TRBV6-5; d_call: TRBD1
cdr3_nt: TGTGCCAGCACACCACAGGGTGGGCGGGCAGATACGCAGTATTTT; cdr3_aa: CASTPQGGRADTQYF; clone_size: few; j_call: TRBJ2-3; v_call: TRBV2; d_call: -
cdr3_nt: TGTGCCAGCCAACTAGCGGGAGCTACGCAGTATTTT; cdr3_aa: CASQLAGATQYF; clone_size: -; j_call: TRBJ2-3; v_call: TRBV14; d_call: TRBD2
cdr3_nt: TGTGCCAGCTCACCTCGCGGGAGGAACACCGGGGAGCTGTTTTTT; cdr3_aa: CASSPRGRNTGELFF; clone_size: -; j_call: TRBJ2-2; v_call: TRBV18; d_call: TRBD2
cdr3_nt: TGTGCCAGCAGCCTCGGTTTGAACAATCAGCCCCAGCATTTT; cdr3_aa: CASSLGLNNQPQHF; clone_size: -; j_call: TRBJ1-5; v_call: TRBV7-2; d_call: -
cdr3_nt: TGTGCCAGTAGTATACGAGAGATATACCCTAACTATGGCTACACCTTC; cdr3_aa: CASSIREIYPNYGYTF; clone_size: -; j_call: TRBJ1-2; v_call: TRBV19; d_call: -